This T cell receptor beta chain was identified in a study of a mutant IDH1 vaccine in newly diagnosed glioma. Study background: The initiation of vaccination occurred 4-6 weeks after radiotherapy alone, or with temozolomide cycles. Participants attended visit V12, the safety follow-up, at week 35, and then attended visit V13 at week 47.

About this clone itself: Its antigen is currently unknown.

Points from the study as a whole: Induction of immune responses by the vaccine occurred in about 93% of patients.

The CDR3 length is 11 residues. Trimming cost V 3 bases and J 11 bases, with 8 bases left between them. CDR1 MDHEN and CDR2 SYDVKM come from the germline V gene. The time point is: week 35, safety follow-up. All doses held 300 ug of mutant IDH1 20-mer peptide, with topical imiquimod. Each donor presented with a new WHO grade 3 or 4 astrocytoma that tested IDH1-mutant and showed ATRX loss. Sequenced by immunoSEQ multiplex PCR; TCRdb stores in-frame clones only, minus some. The table lists approximately 47,000 clones, 70% to 90% of them singletons. The chain combines TRBV28 with TRBJ1-5, with D hard to call. Sequenced material: PBMCs, taken from a glioma patient whose treatment included an IDH1 peptide vaccine. This clonotype was sampled from a woman in her 40s with glioma. The CDR3: CASSFENTQHF. The CDR3, as DNA: TGTGCCAGCAGTTTTGAAAACACCCAGCATTTT.